This is a list of T cell receptor beta chains from one sample in a study of OX40 agonist ivuxolimab in advanced cancers. Only in-frame clones appear in the TCRdb table, and some are missing; sequencing was by immunoSEQ multiplex PCR. The sample includes about 93,000 clones, about 91% of them seen just once. The sample consisted of CD4+ or CD8+ T cells sorted from blood, taken in a trial of the OX40 agonist ivuxolimab. Receptors originate from an adult with an advanced solid tumor such as melanoma, head and neck, liver or kidney cancer. Both conserved end residues are part of each CDR3. D genes are given only for firm matches. Size tells how often a clone was seen (once, few, many) or the class of an expanded clone, and some rows leave it out.

d_call	v_call	cdr3_length	clone_size	j_call	cdr3_nt	cdr3_aa
TRBD1	TRBV7-2	14	.	TRBJ2-7	TGTGCCAGCAGCTCCAGACAGGGCTCCTACGAGCAGTACTTC	CASSSRQGSYEQYF
TRBD1	TRBV7-9	15	.	TRBJ1-1	TGTGCCAGCAGCTTATGGGACAGGGTGAACACTGAAGCTTTCTTT	CASSLWDRVNTEAFF
.	TRBV9	16	.	TRBJ1-2	TGTGCCAGCAGCTCCCAGACCCCAGACGCTAACTATGGCTACACCTTC	CASSSQTPDANYGYTF
.	TRBV7-9	14	.	TRBJ2-7	TGTGCCAGCAGGGGGGCAGGGTGGTCCTACGAGCAGTACTTC	CASRGAGWSYEQYF
.	TRBV7-9	13	.	TRBJ2-3	TGTGCCAGCAGCTCGGACGGGGCAGATACGCAGTATTTT	CASSSDGADTQYF
TRBD1	TRBV5-1	17	.	TRBJ2-5	TGCGCCAGCAGTGAGGATTATAGGACAGGGGACCAGGAGACCCAGTACTTC	CASSEDYRTGDQETQYF
TRBD2	TRBV15	16	.	TRBJ2-1	TGTGCCACCAGCAGAGATCGAAGCGGGGGGGCTAGCGAGCAGTTCTTC	CATSRDRSGGASEQFF
.	TRBV6-5	16	.	TRBJ1-4	TGTGCCAGCAGTTATCTAAGGGTTGCAACTAATGAAAAACTGTTTTTT	CASSYLRVATNEKLFF
TRBD2	TRBV7-2	14	.	TRBJ2-5	TGTGCCAGCAGCTTATCTAGCGGTCAAGAGACCCAGTACTTC	CASSLSSGQETQYF
.	TRBV6-5	14	.	TRBJ1-2	TGTGCCAGCAGCCCTTCTACAGATATCTATGGCTACACCTTC	CASSPSTDIYGYTF
TRBD1	TRBV19	15	once	TRBJ1-4	TGTGCCAGTAGTTCCAGACAGGGGGCAACTGAAAAACTGTTTTTT	CASSSRQGATEKLFF
TRBD1	TRBV6-1	15	.	TRBJ2-7	TGTGCCAGCAGTTCCGGGACAGGGGTTCCCTACGAGCAGTACTTC	CASSSGTGVPYEQYF
TRBD2	TRBV10-3	17	once	TRBJ2-7	TGTGCCATCAGTGACATACTAGCGGGAGTCGGCTCCTACGAGCAGTACTTC	CAISDILAGVGSYEQYF
TRBD2	TRBV6-1	11	.	TRBJ2-5	TGTGCCGCGGGGGGACAAGAGACCCAGTACTTC	CAAGGQETQYF
TRBD2	TRBV6-5	14	.	TRBJ2-7	TGTGCCAGCAGTTCTCTAGCGGGATCCTACGAGCAGTACTTC	CASSSLAGSYEQYF
TRBD1	TRBV9	13	.	TRBJ1-2	TGTGCCAGCAGCGTAGGGCCAGGGGGCGGCTACACCTTC	CASSVGPGGGYTF
.	TRBV2	12	.	TRBJ2-7	TGTGCCAGCAGTGTTTCATGGTCCGAGCAGTACTTC	CASSVSWSEQYF
.	TRBV6-5	14	.	TRBJ1-5	TGTGCCAGCAGTGAATCCCTGGGGGAGCAGCCCCAGCATTTT	CASSESLGEQPQHF
.	TRBV30	13	.	TRBJ1-2	TGTGCCTGGAGTGTACCTTTGGCTGGCGGCTACACCTTC	CAWSVPLAGGYTF
.	TRBV5-8	17	once	TRBJ2-7	TGTGCCAGCAGCCCCGGGGGGCGCGGGACCGCCGGGGGTGGGCAGTACTTC	CASSPGGRGTAGGGQYF
.	TRBV6-6	13	.	TRBJ1-3	TGTGCCAGCGCGGGAGTGGTGGGAAACACCATATATTTT	CASAGVVGNTIYF
.	TRBV10-1	13	.	TRBJ2-1	TGCGCCAGCAGTGAGTCACTGGTTGGTGAGCAGTTCTTC	CASSESLVGEQFF
TRBD2	TRBV5-6	17	few	TRBJ2-3	TGTGCCAGCAGCTTGTTAGGGCTAGCGGGGGCCACAGATACGCAGTATTTT	CASSLLGLAGATDTQYF
.	TRBV7-9	17	.	TRBJ1-1	TGTGCCAGCAGCTTACTAGGGCGTGCAGGGGAGAACACTGAAGCTTTCTTT	CASSLLGRAGENTEAFF
.	TRBV9	15	.	TRBJ2-7	TGTGCCAGCAGCCCGCGGACAGATCCCTCCTACGAGCAGTACTTC	CASSPRTDPSYEQYF
TRBD1	TRBV11-2	14	.	TRBJ2-5	TGTGCCAGCAGTCTAAGGGGGCCCCAAGAGACCCAGTACTTC	CASSLRGPQETQYF
.	TRBV18	13	.	TRBJ2-3	TGTGCCAGCTCACGAGATAGCACAGATACGCAGTATTTT	CASSRDSTDTQYF
TRBD1	TRBV10-2	14	.	TRBJ2-5	TGCGCCAGCAGACTCGACAGGGCCGGGGAGACCCAGTACTTC	CASRLDRAGETQYF
.	TRBV9	12	few	TRBJ2-1	TGTGCCAGCAGCGTAGCCGGCGATGAGCAGTTCTTC	CASSVAGDEQFF
TRBD2	TRBV4-2	16	.	TRBJ2-7	TGTGCCAGCAGCCCGGCCGCGGGAGGGCCATCCAACGAGCAGTACTTC	CASSPAAGGPSNEQYF
.	TRBV18	13	once	TRBJ2-7	TGTGCCAGCTCACCAGAAAATCGCTACGAGCAGTACTTC	CASSPENRYEQYF
TRBD2	TRBV30	15	.	TRBJ2-3	TGTGCCTGGAAATCCAAGCGGGAGGGCCTGGGTACGCAGTATTTT	CAWKSKREGLGTQYF
TRBD1	TRBV7-2	14	once	TRBJ1-5	TGTGCCAGCAGCAAGGGACAGACTTATCAGCCCCAGCATTTT	CASSKGQTYQPQHF
TRBD1	TRBV30	13	.	TRBJ2-1	TGTGCCTGGGCCGGGACAGGGACCAATGAGCAGTTCTTC	CAWAGTGTNEQFF
.	TRBV25-1	15	.	TRBJ1-4	TGTGCCAGCAGTATGGGTGTGGTCGGGGAGGGAAAACTGTTTTTT	CASSMGVVGEGKLFF
TRBD1	TRBV18	16	.	TRBJ1-1	TGTGCCAGCTCACAGAGACAGGGGGGCACAGAGACTGAAGCTTTCTTT	CASSQRQGGTETEAFF
TRBD2	TRBV11-2	15	.	TRBJ2-1	TGTGCCAGCAGCTTAGGTAGCGGGTTCTACAATGAGCAGTTCTTC	CASSLGSGFYNEQFF
.	TRBV4-2	19	.	TRBJ1-5	TGTGCCAGCAGCCCGACGGAGATTGGGGGATCGGTTAGCAATCAGCCCCAGCATTTT	CASSPTEIGGSVSNQPQHF
.	TRBV6-6	12	.	TRBJ2-5	TGTGCCAGCAAGAGGGGCTTAGAGACCCAGTACTTC	CASKRGLETQYF
TRBD1	TRBV2	14	.	TRBJ1-4	TGTGCCAGCACGAACAGGGGGACTAATGAAAAACTGTTTTTT	CASTNRGTNEKLFF